Here is one T cell receptor (beta chain) with its context. The antigen it binds to is not known. Per-nucleotide qualities are absent, and no much larger clonotype sits a single base away. These data belong to a study of blood T cell repertoires in COVID-19 (dated by TCRdb to the early 2020s). Some background on the complete study: Samples from collaborators originated in the United States, Italy and Spain and spanned both the acute and convalescent phases of COVID-19. The prospective study material was composed of cDNA or gDNA derived from T cells, B-cell-depleted T cells, or PBMCs. Deeply sampled blood TCRbeta repertoires from subjects exposed to, actively infected with, or recovered from COVID-19 were included in the dataset. A freely available public database, intended as a resource for researchers studying the immune response to SARS-CoV-2, is where the repertoires were released. The samples were drawn from two sources: the first 160 participants of the ongoing ImmuneRACE study, and 1,254 subjects contributed by 6 global collaborators. A de-identified subject ID, COVID-19 status, age in years and sex were almost always included in the sample metadata. Where available, HLA class I and class II types were obtained from metadata supplied by the sample provider rather than from assay-based typing.

From the cysteine through the phenylalanine, the CDR3 covers 15 amino acids. The only DNA kept is the CDR3, 45 bases in frame from the first base. V lost 7 bases and J lost 3 bases, and the count of bases not matched to a germline gene is 6. Taken from the germline V gene, the CDR1 and CDR2 loops are MNHEY and SVGAGI. The full study reports these points: The quantity of clinical and demographic metadata differed by source and by participant and was supplied without curation.

Whole blood was collected in K2EDTA tubes by collaborating institutions according to the institutions' own protocols. For TCRbeta analysis, collaborators shipped samples in one of three forms: frozen whole blood, isolated PBMCs, or DNA extracted from either of those sample types. TCRbeta CDR3 regions were amplified from genomic DNA using the immunoSEQ Assay, a bias-controlled multiplex PCR. The original pipeline was this. Nucleated cell counts per sample were estimated from amplification of reference gene primers within the assay. To quantify the absolute abundance of each unique TCRbeta CDR3 rearrangement, sequence reads were collapsed and filtered. Productive Simpson clonality was computed per sample as the square root of Simpson's diversity index over productive rearrangements. TCRdb obtained this table from immuneACCESS and retained in-frame rearrangements with V and J assigned. These tables miss some clones; where compared with another copy, unresolved V genes account for less than half of the shortfall, and the remainder is unexplained. The V and J calls and clone size come from that table; D and trimming were worked out from the DNA. This sample lists 140,000 or so clones; over 70% were detected once. 1.5% to 2.5% of the sample comes from the top ten.

The sequence was collected from an older woman with acute or convalescent COVID-19. Sequencing was done on a sample of peripheral blood. The chain is made from TRBV6-5 and TRBJ1-3; 10 junctional bases match TRBD1. The CDR3 protein: CASTHRTGGGNTIYF. The nucleotides read TGTGCCAGCACCCACCGGACAGGGGGTGGAAACACCATATATTTT.